A selection of T cell receptor beta chains follows, all from one sample in a study of OX40 agonist ivuxolimab in advanced cancers. Generated by immunoSEQ multiplex PCR, the TCRdb table keeps only in-frame clones and is missing some. The sample comprises some 62,000 clones, about 92% of which are singletons, and approximately 0.62% rests with the top ten. The specimen comprised CD4+ or CD8+ T cells sorted from blood, sampled in a trial of the OX40 agonist ivuxolimab. Receptor source: an adult with an advanced solid tumor such as melanoma, head and neck, liver or kidney cancer. Each CDR3 is given with its conserved first and last residue. A D gene is named only where the DNA matches it firmly. Clone size is stated in some rows and not others, as once, few, many or a class when expanded.

v_gene,j_gene,abundance,d_gene,CDR3nt,CDR3aa
TRBV27,TRBJ2-5,-,-,TGTGCCAGCAGTCCCTCGGACCAAGAGACCCAGTACTTC,CASSPSDQETQYF
TRBV9,TRBJ2-7,-,TRBD1,TGTGCCAGCAGCCCGGGACAGAGCTCCTACGAGCAGTACTTC,CASSPGQSSYEQYF
TRBV11-3,TRBJ2-7,-,-,TGTGCCAGCAGCTTAGCGCTCCCGGGGAGTGGTGCCTACGAGCAGTACTTC,CASSLALPGSGAYEQYF
TRBV19,TRBJ2-7,-,-,TGTGCCAGTAGTATCGACCCCTACGAGCAGTACTTC,CASSIDPYEQYF
TRBV9,TRBJ2-7,-,-,TGTGCCAGCAGCGTAGACGGCAGCGGGTTGGCTGACGAGCAGTACTTC,CASSVDGSGLADEQYF
TRBV2,TRBJ2-3,-,-,TGTGCCAGCAGACCGGGACTCACCACATATACGCAGTATTTT,CASRPGLTTYTQYF
TRBV19,TRBJ1-5,-,-,TGTGCCAGTAGAGATCTGCCCAGAGATAGCAATCAGCCCCAGCATTTT,CASRDLPRDSNQPQHF
TRBV15,TRBJ2-6,-,-,TGTGCCACCAGCAGAGGGGGCGGAATTGGTGGGGCCAACGTCCTGACTTTC,CATSRGGGIGGANVLTF
TRBV5-1,TRBJ1-1,-,-,TGCGCCAGCAGCTTGGCACCCGGGGCGGATGGAACTGAAGCTTTCTTT,CASSLAPGADGTEAFF
TRBV14,TRBJ2-2,once,-,TGTGCCAGCAGGCTTGTGGGAGGGACAGCCCTACGAGGGGAGCTGTTTTTT,CASRLVGGTALRGELFF
TRBV14,TRBJ1-4,-,TRBD1,TGTGCCAGCAGCCAAGCAACAGGGGTTAATGAAAAACTGTTTTTT,CASSQATGVNEKLFF
TRBV6-1,TRBJ2-5,-,TRBD1,TGTGCCAGCAGTGGGGAGGGAACAGGGGGCTGGCGGGAGACCCAGTACTTC,CASSGEGTGGWRETQYF
TRBV18,TRBJ2-4,-,-,TGTGCCAGCTCCCCTCCAGGTGAAGCCAAAAACATTCAGTACTTC,CASSPPGEAKNIQYF
TRBV7-6,TRBJ1-1,-,-,TGTGCCAGCAGCTCGGACACAAACACTGAAGCTTTCTTT,CASSSDTNTEAFF
TRBV18,TRBJ2-1,-,TRBD2,TGTGCCAGCTCACCACAGCGGGGGAGCAACAATGAGCAGTTCTTC,CASSPQRGSNNEQFF
TRBV19,TRBJ2-2,-,-,TGTGCCAGTAGGGGGGGGGCGCAGAACACCGGGGAGCTGTTTTTT,CASRGGAQNTGELFF
TRBV5-6,TRBJ1-5,-,TRBD1,TGTGCCAGCAGCTTGGGACAGGGGGCTCAGCCCCAGCATTTT,CASSLGQGAQPQHF
TRBV6-1,TRBJ1-2,-,-,TGTGCCAGCAGTAAAACCGAGGTGTTAAATGGCTACACCTTC,CASSKTEVLNGYTF
TRBV11-3,TRBJ2-7,once,-,TGTGCCAGCAGCCCCTCGCCGGGCCCCTCCTACGAGCAGTACTTC,CASSPSPGPSYEQYF
TRBV2,TRBJ2-2,once,-,TGTGCCAGCAGTGGCGGGACAGCGAACACCGGGGAGCTGTTTTTT,CASSGGTANTGELFF
TRBV6-5,TRBJ2-7,-,TRBD1,TGTGCCAGCAGTGACAGGGGCTACGAGCAGTACTTC,CASSDRGYEQYF
TRBV15,TRBJ2-1,-,-,TGTGCCACCAGCAGAGGGGAAACACAGATTTACAATGAGCAGTTCTTC,CATSRGETQIYNEQFF
TRBV2,TRBJ2-3,-,-,TGTGCCAGCTTTTCAGATACGCAGTATTTT,CASFSDTQYF
TRBV6-1,TRBJ1-1,-,-,TGTGCCAGCAGTGTTTCTGTACGGCAGGAAACTGAAGCTTTCTTT,CASSVSVRQETEAFF
TRBV11-3,TRBJ1-6,-,-,TGTGCCAGCAGCCCCGGGAGTCCACTCTATAATTCACCCCTCCACTTT,CASSPGSPLYNSPLHF
TRBV19,TRBJ2-7,-,TRBD1,TGTGCCAGTAGTAGGGAGACAGGGGTCTACGAGCAGTACTTC,CASSRETGVYEQYF